This T cell receptor (beta chain) came from a study of CD8+ T cells in alopecia areata. Turning to the study itself: Each day, treated patients took oral tofacitinib twice, at 5 to 10 mg per dose. People stayed on tofacitinib for 6 to 18 months, then stopped the drug for 6 months. Overall study findings and caveats: Scalp lesions, especially in alopecia totalis/universalis, had higher clonality than normal scalp.

To note about this clone: Its antigen is unidentified.

Extraction and reverse transcription of RNA yielded cDNA as the sequencing template. Only in-frame clones appear in the TCRdb table, and some are missing; sequencing was by immunoSEQ multiplex PCR. The data show 150,000 to 200,000 clones, with around three fifths seen just once and 14% to 15% held by the top ten. Germline V gene sequence: CDR1 SQVTM, CDR2 ANQGSEA. V lost 5 bases to trimming and J lost 1 base; unmatched junction nucleotides: 8. This CDR3 is 15 amino acids long. Material: CD4+ T cells sorted from blood, obtained at week 0. The receptor was isolated from a human donor with alopecia areata. The chain is built from TRBV29-1 and TRBJ2-3, with TRBD1 matching 8 bases. For the CDR3, the DNA is TGCAGCGTTCAACAGGGGGGAATAGGCACAGATACGCAGTATTTT. It encodes CSVQQGGIGTDTQYF.